One and the same sample provided the 23 T cell receptor beta chains below, sequenced in a study of blood T cell repertoires in COVID-19 (TCRdb year 2020). The library came from the immunoSEQ multiplex PCR assay. The table was pulled from immuneACCESS by TCRdb, which kept in-frame rearrangements only. Such tables lose some clones; where checked, under half of the loss comes from unresolved V genes, and the rest has no known cause. The sample has a few hundred thousand clones on record, 84% of them singletons. The ten largest clones capture around 1.5% of the sample. Sequencing used peripheral blood. These receptors were collected from a woman between 35 and 50 years old who had recovered from COVID-19.

The chain recombines TRBV6-5 with TRBJ1-2; D unclear. V was pared by 6 bases and J by 4 bases, with 12 bases between. The germline V gene encodes CDR1 MNHEY and CDR2 SVGAGI. CDR3 length: 13 residues. The CDR3 nucleotides read TGTGCCAGCAGGGAGAGACGGAGCTATGGCTACACCTTC. Residues: CASRERRSYGYTF.

This clone was counted a single time. This chain joins TRBV7-6 and TRBJ2-1, with D possibly TRBD2 on 5 matching bases. Trimming removed 3 bases from V and 5 bases from J, with 14 bases in between. From germline, CDR1 is SGHVS and CDR2 FNYEAQ. CDR3 length: 15 amino acids. The chain's CDR3 is CASSLDSGTNNEQFF. The CDR3 nucleotides are TGTGCCAGCAGCTTGGATTCGGGAACCAACAATGAGCAGTTCTTC.

The rearrangement joins TRBV19 to TRBJ1-1; the match to TRBD1 covers 11 bases. CDR1 and CDR2 from the germline V gene are LNHDA and SQIVND (reference sequence). Losses at the gene ends were 5 bases for V and 5 bases for J; bases not matched to a gene: 7. This CDR3 has 15 amino acids. The CDR3 here is CASSYTGTGGTEAFF. The CDR3 DNA follows: TGTGCCAGTAGTTATACCGGGACAGGGGGTACTGAAGCTTTCTTT.

The table lists this clone with a count of one. This chain joins TRBV10-3 and TRBJ2-4; TRBD1 might be the D (6 bases). Trimming shortened V by 8 bases and J by 8 bases, and 19 bases separated the two germline ends. Per germline, CDR1 ENHRY and CDR2 SYGVKD. The CDR3 spans 14 residues. The DNA of the CDR3 is TGTGCCATCTCTAGGACAGCGAATGCGGACATTCAGTACTTC. Encoded protein: CAISRTANADIQYF.

The chain joins TRBV28 to TRBJ1-2; 9 nucleotides match TRBD1. J was trimmed by 8 bases and V by 6 bases; bases with no gene match: 16. The CDR3 has 16 residues. Germline-derived CDR1 and CDR2 are MDHEN and SYDVKM. The chain's CDR3 is CASSLLDTGGTGGYTF. CDR3 DNA sequence: TGTGCCAGCAGCCTACTTGACACAGGGGGCACGGGCGGCTACACCTTC.

The chain combines TRBV6-5 with TRBJ1-2; D uncertain. Germline values: CDR1 MNHEY, CDR2 SVGAGI. This CDR3 spans 13 amino acids. Trimming pared 3 bases from V and 7 bases from J, leaving 12 bases between. For the CDR3, the DNA is TGTGCCAGCAGTTATCTTATGGAGGGTGGCTACACCTTC. It yields the protein CASSYLMEGGYTF.

This chain uses TRBV6-5 with TRBJ1-2; possibly TRBD1 for D (6 bases). Trimming took 6 bases from V and 2 from J, leaving 10 bases between them. CDR1 and CDR2 from the germline V gene are MNHEY and SVGAGI. The length of the CDR3 is 13 residues. The CDR3 protein is CASRSTGNYGYTF. The CDR3 DNA sequence: TGTGCCAGCAGATCCACAGGGAACTATGGCTACACCTTC.

The chain recombines TRBV21-1 with TRBJ2-7; the table's TRBD1 call for D was not verified on the DNA. TRBV21-1 is tagged as a pseudogene. There are 17 residues in the CDR3. The chain's CDR3 is CASSTGEGQGCFHEQYF. CDR3 sequence (DNA): TGTGCCAGCAGCACCGGGGAAGGACAGGGGTGTTTCCACGAGCAGTACTTC.

The V gene is TRBV19, the J gene TRBJ1-1; D call uncertain. Germline V gives CDR1 LNHDA, CDR2 SQIVND (reference sequence). The CDR3 covers 13 residues. V was clipped by 9 bases and J by 1 base, with 12 bases between them. Written as DNA, the CDR3 is TGTGCCAGCGAGAGCCGGGAGAACACTGAAGCTTTCTTT. The encoded protein is CASESRENTEAFF.

Here the CDR3 DNA reads TGCAGCGTTGGGGATGGATCGGGGTCCCGGGGCTACACCTTC. This encodes CSVGDGSGSRGYTF. This chain uses TRBV29-1 with TRBJ1-2; D not resolved. In germline, CDR1 is SQVTM, CDR2 ANQGSEA. V lost 4 bases to trimming and J lost 8 bases, with 20 bases between them. This CDR3 spans 14 amino acids.

This sequence joins TRBV24-1 and TRBJ2-2, with 8 bases fitting TRBD1. The ends lost 5 bases at V and 7 bases at J; junction bases unmatched: 5. The germline V gene has CDR1 KGHDR and CDR2 SFDVKD. The CDR3 runs to 14 residues. Here the CDR3 DNA reads TGTGCCACCAGTGCAGGGGGCGCGAACGGGGAGCTGTTTTTT. Protein sequence: CATSAGGANGELFF.

The V and J genes are TRBV29-1 and TRBJ2-2; the D gene is possibly TRBD2 (6 bases). CDR1 and CDR2 from the germline V gene are SQVTM and ANQGSEA. CDR3 length: 15 residues. V was clipped by 5 bases and J by 7 bases, with 20 bases between them. The CDR3 spells CSVRYGSGVGGELFF. The CDR3 region has the DNA TGCAGCGTTCGGTATGGTAGCGGAGTGGGCGGGGAGCTGTTTTTT.

This clone has a handful of counts. This sequence joins TRBV15 and TRBJ1-2; D is ambiguous. This CDR3 is built from 13 residues. The germline CDR1 and CDR2 sequences are LNHNV and YYDKDF (reference sequence). The V end was cut by 0 bases, the J end by 4 bases, with 6 bases between. CDR3 sequence: CATSRDEGYGYTF. The CDR3 nucleotides are TGTGCCACCAGCAGAGATGAGGGCTATGGCTACACCTTC.

The chain employs TRBV18 and TRBJ1-4; 7 bases agree with TRBD1. The V gene's germline CDR1 is KGHSH and CDR2 LQKENI. CDR3 length: 14 residues. V shed 0 bases, J shed 8 bases, and the junction held 3 bases outside the gene matches. CDR3 nucleotide sequence: TGTGCCAGCTCACCACCCGCAGGGGGGGAAAAACTGTTTTTT. It encodes CASSPPAGGEKLFF.

Worth noting for this clone: This sample includes further DNA sequences coding for the same CDR3. The V and J genes are TRBV29-1 and TRBJ2-1; tentatively, D is TRBD2 (6 bases). V was cut by 1 base and J by 2 bases, with 6 bases left in between. The CDR3 has 13 residues. Germline V gene sequence: CDR1 SQVTM, CDR2 ANQGSEA. CDR3 nucleotide sequence: TGCAGCGTTGAAGCGGGGGCCTACAATGAGCAGTTCTTC. Its translation: CSVEAGAYNEQFF.

The rearrangement links TRBV4-2 to TRBJ1-4, with 7 positions matching TRBD1. Germline values: CDR1 LGHNA, CDR2 YNFKEQ. Unmatched junction bases numbered 9, after V lost 0 bases and J lost 5 bases. CDR3 size: 17 residues. In nucleotides, the CDR3 is TGTGCCAGCAGCCAAGATGGAAGGGCAGGGGGGAATGAAAAACTGTTTTTT. Translation gives CASSQDGRAGGNEKLFF.

The J gene is TRBJ2-2, the V gene TRBV5-1; 7 bases align to TRBD1. The CDR3 loop spans 15 amino acids. Per germline, CDR1 SGHRS and CDR2 YFSETQ. Unmatched junction bases numbered 3, after V lost 1 base and J lost 3 bases. CDR3 coding DNA: TGCGCCAGCAGCTTGTTGGGGACAGACACCGGGGAGCTGTTTTTT. Translation: CASSLLGTDTGELFF.

The chain combines TRBV24-1 with TRBJ2-5; TRBD2 is a possible D gene (5 bases). With 1 base removed from V and 2 bases from J, the gap between germline ends came to 10 bases. Germline CDR1 and CDR2: KGHDR and SFDVKD. This CDR3 spans 15 amino acids. The CDR3 DNA sequence: TGTGCCACCAGTGATTTTGGGAGTGGGCAAGAGACCCAGTACTTC. Its protein is CATSDFGSGQETQYF.

The chain carries TRBV6-5 and TRBJ2-7; TRBD2 matches 7 bases. Germline CDR1 MNHEY, CDR2 SVGAGI. V lost 6 bases to trimming and J lost 4 bases; unmatched junction nucleotides: 3. There are 12 residues in the CDR3. The CDR3 sequence: CASSPGGYEQYF. CDR3 nucleotides: TGTGCCAGCAGCCCCGGGGGGTACGAGCAGTACTTC.

The V gene is TRBV6-4, the J gene TRBJ1-1; 7 bases are a match to TRBD1. After removal of 1 base from V and 1 base from J, the junction contained 12 bases not matched to a gene. The germline V gene encodes CDR1 MRHNA and CDR2 SNTAGT. CDR3 length: 18 amino acids. CDR3: CASSDYQKRDSENTEAFF. CDR3 sequence (DNA): TGTGCCAGCAGTGACTACCAGAAACGGGACAGCGAGAACACTGAAGCTTTCTTT.

The chain has TRBV15 and TRBJ1-2, with a weak D call TRBD1 (5 bases). V dropped 5 bases and J dropped 3 bases, with 16 bases sitting between them. The germline gives CDR1 LNHNV, CDR2 YYDKDF (reference sequence). The CDR3 covers 15 residues. The CDR3 DNA reads TGTGCCACCAGCGGGGGGGTGACCGGGTACTATGGCTACACCTTC. The encoded protein is CATSGGVTGYYGYTF.

The count of this clone is one. V gene TRBV29-1 combines with J gene TRBJ1-1; D might be TRBD1 (6 bases). V lost 5 bases, J lost 1 base, and 11 bases lay in between. The germline gives CDR1 SQVTM, CDR2 ANQGSEA. This CDR3 has 13 amino acids. The CDR3 coding sequence is TGCAGCGTTCAGGGGCCATGGAACACTGAAGCTTTCTTT. Amino acids: CSVQGPWNTEAFF.

This clone was observed a single time. This chain connects TRBV6-4 to TRBJ2-2; TRBD2 matches at 7 bases. V trimming: 11 bases; J trimming: 4 bases; junction bases outside the gene matches: 10. The CDR3 totals 14 residues. Per the germline V gene, CDR1 is MRHNA and CDR2 is SNTAGT. The CDR3 DNA reads as TGTGCCTCCCGGGACTCGGGGGGCACCGGGGAGCTGTTTTTT. It specifies CASRDSGGTGELFF.